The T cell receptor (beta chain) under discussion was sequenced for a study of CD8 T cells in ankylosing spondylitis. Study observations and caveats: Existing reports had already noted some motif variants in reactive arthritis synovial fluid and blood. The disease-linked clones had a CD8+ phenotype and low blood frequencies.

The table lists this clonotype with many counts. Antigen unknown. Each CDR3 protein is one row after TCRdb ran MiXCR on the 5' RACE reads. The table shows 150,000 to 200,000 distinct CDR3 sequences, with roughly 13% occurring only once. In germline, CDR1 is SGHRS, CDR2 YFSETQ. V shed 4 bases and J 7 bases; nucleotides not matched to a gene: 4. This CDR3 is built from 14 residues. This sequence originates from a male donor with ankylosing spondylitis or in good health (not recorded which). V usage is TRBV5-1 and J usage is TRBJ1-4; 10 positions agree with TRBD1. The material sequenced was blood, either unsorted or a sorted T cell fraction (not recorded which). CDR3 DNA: TGCGCCAGCAGCCCTGACAGGGGGCTTGAAAAACTGTTTTTT. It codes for CASSPDRGLEKLFF.